These 18 T cell receptor beta chains were all obtained from the same sample, sequenced in a study of blood T cell repertoires in COVID-19. Clones were read by immunoSEQ multiplex PCR, and TCRdb kept only the in-frame ones, dropping some. The sample has some 180,000 clones; over 80% are singletons. Sequencing was carried out using peripheral blood. The receptors stem from a woman between 40 and 55 years old with COVID-19, enrolled during active disease.

This sequence joins TRBV6-2 or TRBV6-3 and TRBJ1-2; 10 bases fit TRBD1. The CDR3 contains 13 residues. J gave up 10 bases and V 5 bases, and 7 bases lay outside the gene matches. Germline CDR1 MNHEY, CDR2 SVGEGT. The CDR3 protein is CASSTRQGAVYTF. Written as DNA, the CDR3 is TGTGCCAGCAGTACGAGACAGGGGGCGGTCTACACCTTC.

This chain's CDR3 is CASSGTSGFGDNEQFF. In DNA form, the CDR3 reads TGTGCCAGCAGCGGGACTAGCGGGTTTGGGGACAATGAGCAGTTCTTC. The chain uses TRBV3-1 (or the pseudogene TRBV3-2) and TRBJ2-1; 12 bases map to TRBD2. CDR1 is LGHDT, CDR2 YNNKEL, per germline (reference sequence). V lost 5 bases to trimming and J lost 5 bases; unmatched junction nucleotides: 7. The CDR3 runs 16 residues.

V is TRBV6-1 and J is TRBJ2-7, with TRBD1 identical over 9 bases. The CDR3 covers 15 residues. V lost 6 bases to trimming and J lost 3 bases; unmatched junction nucleotides: 9. CDR1 and CDR2 (germline): MNHNS, SASEGT. The CDR3 is CASSRLTGGGYEQYF. CDR3 bases: TGTGCCAGCAGCCGATTGACAGGGGGAGGCTACGAGCAGTACTTC.

The chain is built from TRBV29-1 and TRBJ1-2; 8 nucleotides align to TRBD1. V gave up 3 bases and J gave up 8 bases; unmatched junction bases: 5. This CDR3 has 12 residues. Germline assignment: CDR1 SQVTM and CDR2 ANQGSEA. The CDR3 spells CSVEGDRKGYTF. CDR3 in DNA: TGCAGCGTTGAGGGGGACAGGAAAGGCTACACCTTC.

The genes are TRBV19 and TRBJ2-1; 7 bases align to TRBD2. CDR3 length: 12 amino acids. V shed 3 bases, J shed 13 bases, and the junction held 6 bases outside the gene matches. Germline assignment: CDR1 LNHDA and CDR2 SQIVND (reference sequence). This CDR3 reads CASSIGGSLQFF. The CDR3 DNA is TGTGCCAGTAGTATCGGGGGGAGTCTCCAGTTCTTC.

The CDR3 loop is CASSLAPGGNEKLFF. As DNA, the CDR3 is TGTGCCAGCAGCTTAGCCCCAGGGGGTAATGAAAAACTGTTTTTT. This sequence joins TRBV11-2 and TRBJ1-4; 7 bases are shared with TRBD1. The CDR3 is made up of 15 amino acids. V shed 1 base and J 4 bases; nucleotides not matched to a gene: 3. The germline V gene has CDR1 SGHAT and CDR2 FQNNGV.

This chain links TRBV19 with TRBJ2-7; D ambiguous. The CDR3 loop spans 17 amino acids. The germline V gene encodes CDR1 LNHDA and CDR2 SQIVND (reference sequence). V was cut by 3 bases and J by 5 bases, with 23 bases left in between. This chain's CDR3 is CASSIHPEALVLHEQYF. CDR3 in DNA: TGTGCCAGTAGTATTCATCCCGAGGCACTGGTCCTCCACGAGCAGTACTTC.

The chain carries TRBV12-5 and TRBJ2-7, with 8 nucleotides matching TRBD1. The CDR3 contains 19 residues. V was clipped by 6 bases and J by 3 bases; unmatched bases: 22. From germline, CDR1 is LGHNT and CDR2 FRNRAP. The CDR3 DNA sequence: TGTGCTAGTGGCCCTAAAACCGGGACAGGACCCCCTTTCAGCTACGAGCAGTACTTC. Translation gives CASGPKTGTGPPFSYEQYF.

This chain uses TRBV19 with TRBJ2-6, with D possibly matching TRBD2 (6 bases). The CDR3 has 17 amino acids. Germline V gene sequence: CDR1 LNHDA, CDR2 SQIVND (reference sequence). The V end lost 5 bases, the J end lost 2 bases, and 16 bases lay between the germline ends. Here the CDR3 DNA reads TGTGCCAGTAGTTTCCGGGACCGACTAGCTGGGGCCAACGTCCTGACTTTC. Its translation: CASSFRDRLAGANVLTF. The full variable domain, its missing parts supplied by reference TRBV19 and TRBJ2-6, is DGGITQSPKYLFRKEGQNVTLSCEQNLNHDAMYWYRQDPGQGLRLIYYSQIVNDFQKGDIAEGYSVSREKKESFPLTVTSAQKNPTAFYLCASSFRDRLAGANVLTFGAGSRLTVL.

The chain is built from TRBV27 and TRBJ2-7; 9 bases agree with TRBD2. Germline V gives CDR1 MNHEY, CDR2 SMNVEV (reference sequence). The CDR3 sequence is 15 residues long. Germline trimming cut 8 bases from V and 5 bases from J; bases unmatched to any gene: 13. The CDR3 coding sequence is TGTGCCAGCGGATCTCGTAGCGGGAGTTTTAACGAGCAGTACTTC. Its translation: CASGSRSGSFNEQYF.

This clone occurred once. The J gene is TRBJ1-1, the V gene TRBV9, with D unclear. Germline V gene lookup returns CDR1 SGDLS and CDR2 YYNGEE. V was shortened by 0 bases and J by 7 bases, with 16 bases between the two germline ends. The CDR3 consists of 15 residues. The CDR3 here is CASSVGRKSGDEAFF. The CDR3 DNA sequence: TGTGCCAGCAGCGTAGGAAGGAAGAGCGGCGATGAAGCTTTCTTT.

The chain links TRBV10-1 to TRBJ2-7, with D uncertain. The CDR3 has 13 residues. CDR1 and CDR2 from the germline V gene are WNHNN and SYGVQD (reference sequence). V was shortened by 3 bases and J by 6 bases, with 12 bases between the two germline ends. CDR3 DNA sequence: TGCGCCAGCAGTGACGGTCTAGTCCGCGAGCAGTACTTC. Translated, it gives CASSDGLVREQYF.

The table lists this clone with a count of one. The rearrangement links TRBV27 to TRBJ2-3; D call uncertain. The CDR3 sequence is 14 residues long. CDR1 and CDR2 from the germline V gene are MNHEY and SMNVEV (reference sequence). V was pared by 2 bases and J by 4 bases, with 10 bases between. The CDR3 protein is CASSLRLVPDTQYF. The CDR3 DNA sequence: TGTGCCAGCAGTTTAAGACTGGTACCAGATACGCAGTATTTT.

This clone has just a few counts. V gene TRBV5-1 combines with J gene TRBJ2-3, with D possibly being TRBD1 (5 bases). CDR3 length: 16 amino acids. Looked up from germline, CDR1 is SGHRS and CDR2 is YFSETQ. Trimming took 5 bases from V and 3 from J, leaving 19 bases between them. The CDR3 is CASSLSIDSFTDTQYF. For the CDR3, the DNA is TGCGCCAGCAGTCTTAGTATCGACAGCTTTACAGATACGCAGTATTTT.

This clone is a singleton in its sample. V gene TRBV9 combines with J gene TRBJ1-2, with a tentative D call TRBD1 (5 bases). The CDR3 has 13 amino acids. The V end lost 1 base, the J end lost 7 bases, and 11 bases lay between the germline ends. Germline CDR1 is SGDLS and CDR2 is YYNGEE. The CDR3 region has the DNA TGTGCCAGCAGCGTAACGCAGGGATCTGGCTACACCTTC. It codes for CASSVTQGSGYTF.

The chain links TRBV25-1 to TRBJ1-3; D uncertain. The CDR3 totals 15 residues. Trimming shortened V by 6 bases and J by 0 bases, and 12 bases separated the two germline ends. CDR1 and CDR2 from the germline V gene are MGHDK and SYGVNS. The CDR3 protein is CASSPTTRSGNTIYF. In DNA form, the CDR3 reads TGTGCCAGCAGCCCCACTACTCGCTCTGGAAACACCATATATTTT.

The V call is TRBV6-5, the J call TRBJ1-6, with TRBD1 matching over 10 bases. The CDR3 has 14 residues. The V and J ends lost 4 bases and 7 bases, in that order; junction bases with no gene match: 1. CDR1 and CDR2 from the germline V gene are MNHEY and SVGAGI. CDR3 protein: CASSLGQGNSPLHF. As DNA, the CDR3 is TGTGCCAGCAGTTTGGGACAGGGGAATTCACCCCTCCACTTT.

Only one count was recorded for this clone. The gene calls are TRBV7-2 and TRBJ1-3; tentatively, D is TRBD1 (6 bases). The germline CDR1 and CDR2 sequences are SGHTA and FQGNSA. This CDR3 has 18 amino acids. Trimming removed 3 bases from V and 0 bases from J, with 18 bases in between. For the CDR3, the DNA is TGTGCCAGCAGCTTTAAGACAGGTCGAAGTAGCTCTGGAAACACCATATATTTT. As protein: CASSFKTGRSSSGNTIYF.